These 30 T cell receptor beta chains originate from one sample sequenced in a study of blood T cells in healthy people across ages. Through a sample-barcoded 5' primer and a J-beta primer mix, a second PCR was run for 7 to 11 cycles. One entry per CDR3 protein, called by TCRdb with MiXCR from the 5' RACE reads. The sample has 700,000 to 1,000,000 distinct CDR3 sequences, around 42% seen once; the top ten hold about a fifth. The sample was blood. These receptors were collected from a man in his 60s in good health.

As DNA, the CDR3 is TGCGCCAGCAGCCCCCAGGGCGCCGGACGCAACTATGGCTACACCTTC. Protein: CASSPQGAGRNYGYTF. The V gene is TRBV4-1, the J gene TRBJ1-2; TRBD1 might be the D (5 bases). From germline, CDR1 is MGHRA and CDR2 YSYEKL. Trimming took 4 bases from V and 2 from J, leaving 17 bases between them. This CDR3 region has 16 residues.

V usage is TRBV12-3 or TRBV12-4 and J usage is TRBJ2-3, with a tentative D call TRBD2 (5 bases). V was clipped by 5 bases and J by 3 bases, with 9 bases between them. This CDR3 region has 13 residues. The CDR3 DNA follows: TGTGCCAGCAGTGTACTAGTGACAGATACGCAGTATTTT. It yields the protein CASSVLVTDTQYF.

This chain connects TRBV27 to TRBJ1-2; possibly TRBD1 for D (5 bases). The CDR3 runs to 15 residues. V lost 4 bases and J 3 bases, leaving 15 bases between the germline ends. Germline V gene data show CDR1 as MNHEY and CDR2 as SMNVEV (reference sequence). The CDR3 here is CASSSSVREYYGYTF. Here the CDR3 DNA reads TGTGCCAGCAGTTCTAGCGTCAGGGAGTACTATGGCTACACCTTC.

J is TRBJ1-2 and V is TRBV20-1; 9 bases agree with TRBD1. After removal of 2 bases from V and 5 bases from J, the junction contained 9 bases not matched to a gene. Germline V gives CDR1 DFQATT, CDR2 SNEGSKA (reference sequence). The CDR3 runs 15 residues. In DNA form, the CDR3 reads TGCAGTGCTAGACCAAGAACAGGGGGCGGTTATGGCTACACCTTC. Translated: CSARPRTGGGYGYTF.

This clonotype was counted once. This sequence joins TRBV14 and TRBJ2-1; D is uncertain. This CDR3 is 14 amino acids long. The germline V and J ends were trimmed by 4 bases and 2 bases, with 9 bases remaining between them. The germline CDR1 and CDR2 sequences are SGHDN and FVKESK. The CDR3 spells CASSRIAPYNEQFF. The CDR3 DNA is TGTGCCAGCAGCCGAATTGCCCCCTACAATGAGCAGTTCTTC.

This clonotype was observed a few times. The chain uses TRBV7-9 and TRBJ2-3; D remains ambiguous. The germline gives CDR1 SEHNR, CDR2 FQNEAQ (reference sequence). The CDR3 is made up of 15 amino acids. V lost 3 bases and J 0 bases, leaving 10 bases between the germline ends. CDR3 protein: CASSFFGSSTDTQYF. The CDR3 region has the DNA TGTGCCAGCAGCTTTTTCGGATCTAGCACAGATACGCAGTATTTT.

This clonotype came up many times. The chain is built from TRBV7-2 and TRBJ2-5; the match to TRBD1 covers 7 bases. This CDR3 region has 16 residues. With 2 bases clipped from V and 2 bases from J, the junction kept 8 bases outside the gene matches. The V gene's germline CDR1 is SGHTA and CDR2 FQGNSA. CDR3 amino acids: CASSLRRGTVQETQYF. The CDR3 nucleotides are TGTGCCAGCAGCTTAAGAAGGGGGACAGTTCAAGAGACCCAGTACTTC.

This CDR3 reads CASSFPGAVEQYF. CDR3 DNA sequence: TGTGCCAGCAGCTTCCCCGGGGCTGTCGAGCAGTACTTC. The rearrangement uses TRBV7-9 and TRBJ2-4; D is tentatively TRBD1 or TRBD2 (5 bases each). Near its end, the DNA agrees better with TRBJ2-7, so the J call may be wrong. CDR1 and CDR2 (germline): SEHNR, FQNEAQ (reference sequence). The CDR3 spans 13 residues.

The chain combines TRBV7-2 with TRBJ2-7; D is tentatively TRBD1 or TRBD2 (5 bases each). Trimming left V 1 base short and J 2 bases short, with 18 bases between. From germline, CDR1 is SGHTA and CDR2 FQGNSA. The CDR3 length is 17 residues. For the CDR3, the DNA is TGTGCCAGCAGCTTAGAGGTGTTAGCTGGGACCCCCTACGAGCAGTACTTC. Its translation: CASSLEVLAGTPYEQYF. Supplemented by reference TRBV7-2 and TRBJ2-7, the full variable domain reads GAGVSQSPSNKVTEKGKDVELRCDPISGHTALYWYRQSLGQGLEFLIYFQGNSAPDKSGLPSDRFSAERTGGSVSTLTIQRTQQEDSAVYLCASSLEVLAGTPYEQYFGPGTRLTVT.

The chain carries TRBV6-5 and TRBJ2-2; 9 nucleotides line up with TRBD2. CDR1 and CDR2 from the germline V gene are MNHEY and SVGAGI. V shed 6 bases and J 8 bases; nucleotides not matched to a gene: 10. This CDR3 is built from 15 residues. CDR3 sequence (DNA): TGTGCCAGCAGCCCCGAGGCGGGGGGGTTGGGGGAGCTGTTTTTT. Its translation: CASSPEAGGLGELFF.

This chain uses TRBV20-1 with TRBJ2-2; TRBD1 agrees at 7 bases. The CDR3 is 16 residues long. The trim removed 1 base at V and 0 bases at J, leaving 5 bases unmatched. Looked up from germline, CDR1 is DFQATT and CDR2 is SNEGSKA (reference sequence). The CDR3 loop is CSARGTGSPNTGELFF. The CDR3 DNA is TGCAGTGCTAGAGGGACAGGATCCCCGAACACCGGGGAGCTGTTTTTT.

CDR3 residues: CASSKTGTGRETQYF. The CDR3 nucleotides are TGTGCCAGCAGTAAAACCGGGACAGGGAGAGAGACCCAGTACTTC. The chain uses TRBV12-3 or TRBV12-4 and TRBJ2-5; 9 bases are shared with TRBD1. V shed 5 bases and J 4 bases; nucleotides not matched to a gene: 8. CDR3 length equals 15 residues.

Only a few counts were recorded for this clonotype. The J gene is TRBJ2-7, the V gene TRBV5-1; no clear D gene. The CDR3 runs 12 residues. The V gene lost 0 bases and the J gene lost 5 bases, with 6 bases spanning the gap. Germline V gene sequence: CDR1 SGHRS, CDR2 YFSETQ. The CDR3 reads CASSLVWDEQYF. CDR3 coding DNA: TGCGCCAGCAGCTTGGTGTGGGACGAGCAGTACTTC. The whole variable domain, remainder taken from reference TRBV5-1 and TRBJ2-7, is KAGVTQTPRYLIKTRGQQVTLSCSPISGHRSVSWYQQTPGQGLQFLFEYFSETQRNKGNFPGRFSGRQFSNSRSEMNVSTLELGDSALYLCASSLVWDEQYFGPGTRLTVT.

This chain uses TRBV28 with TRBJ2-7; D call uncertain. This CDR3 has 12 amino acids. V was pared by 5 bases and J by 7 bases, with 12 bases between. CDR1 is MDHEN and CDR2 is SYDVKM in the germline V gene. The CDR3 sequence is CASSPSIGEQYF. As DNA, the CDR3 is TGTGCCAGCAGTCCCTCGATCGGTGAGCAGTACTTC.

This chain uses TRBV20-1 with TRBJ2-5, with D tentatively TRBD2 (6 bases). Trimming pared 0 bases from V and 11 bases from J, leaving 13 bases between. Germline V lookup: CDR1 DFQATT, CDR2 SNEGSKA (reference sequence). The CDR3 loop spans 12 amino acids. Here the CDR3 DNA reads TGCAGTGCTAGAGATTGGGGACGGGAGCAGTACTTC. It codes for CSARDWGREQYF.

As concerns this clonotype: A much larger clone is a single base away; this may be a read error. The CDR3 DNA reads as TGCGGCGTTGAAGAATGTATAGCGACCGGGACAGGGGCCTACGAGCAGTACTTC. Encoded protein: CGVEECIATGTGAYEQYF. This chain uses TRBV29-1 with TRBJ2-7; 10 nucleotides align to TRBD1. Germline V gene data show CDR1 as SQVTM and CDR2 as ANQGSEA. This CDR3 contains 18 residues.

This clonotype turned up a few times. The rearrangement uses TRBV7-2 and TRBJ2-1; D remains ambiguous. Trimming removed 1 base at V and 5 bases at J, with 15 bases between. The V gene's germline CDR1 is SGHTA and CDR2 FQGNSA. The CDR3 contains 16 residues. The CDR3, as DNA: TGTGCCAGCAGCTTAGTGGGTCACCCCAATAACAATGAGCAGTTCTTC. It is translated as CASSLVGHPNNNEQFF.

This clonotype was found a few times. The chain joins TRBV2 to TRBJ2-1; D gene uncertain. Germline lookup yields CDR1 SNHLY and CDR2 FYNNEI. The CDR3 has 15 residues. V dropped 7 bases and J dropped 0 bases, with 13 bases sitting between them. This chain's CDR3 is CASTESVSSYNEQFF. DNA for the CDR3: TGTGCCAGCACCGAATCCGTAAGCTCCTACAATGAGCAGTTCTTC. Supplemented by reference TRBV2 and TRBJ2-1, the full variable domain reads EPEVTQTPSHQVTQMGQEVILRCVPISNHLYFYWYRQILGQKVEFLVSFYNNEISEKSEIFDDQFSVERPDGSNFTLKIRSTKLEDSAMYFCASTESVSSYNEQFFGPGTRLTVL.

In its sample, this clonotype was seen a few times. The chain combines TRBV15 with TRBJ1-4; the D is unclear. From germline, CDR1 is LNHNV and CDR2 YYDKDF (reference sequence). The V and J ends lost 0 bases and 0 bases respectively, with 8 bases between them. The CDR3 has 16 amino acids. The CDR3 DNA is TGTGCCACCAGCAGAGAAACTCGCGCAACTAATGAAAAACTGTTTTTT. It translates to CATSRETRATNEKLFF.

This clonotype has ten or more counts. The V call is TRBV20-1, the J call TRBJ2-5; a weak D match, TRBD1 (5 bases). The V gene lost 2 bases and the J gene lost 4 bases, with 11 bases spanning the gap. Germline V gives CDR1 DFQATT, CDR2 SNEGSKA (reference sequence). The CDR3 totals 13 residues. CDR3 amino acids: CSARRGISETQYF. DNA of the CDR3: TGCAGTGCTAGAAGGGGTATCTCAGAGACCCAGTACTTC.

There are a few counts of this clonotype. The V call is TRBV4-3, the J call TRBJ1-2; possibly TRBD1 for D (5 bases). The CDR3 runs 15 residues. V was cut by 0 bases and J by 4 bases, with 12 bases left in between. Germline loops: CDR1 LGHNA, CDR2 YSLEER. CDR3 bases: TGCGCCAGCAGCCAAGATCTGCAGGGTAGCTATGGCTACACCTTC. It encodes CASSQDLQGSYGYTF.

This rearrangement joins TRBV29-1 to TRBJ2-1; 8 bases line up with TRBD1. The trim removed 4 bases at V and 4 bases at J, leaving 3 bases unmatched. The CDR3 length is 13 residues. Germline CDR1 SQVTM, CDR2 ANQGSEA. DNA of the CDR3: TGCAGCGTTGGTGACAGGGGATACAATGAGCAGTTCTTC. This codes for CSVGDRGYNEQFF.

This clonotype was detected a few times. The CDR3 sequence is CSAKGDRELDEQYF. DNA for the CDR3: TGCAGTGCCAAGGGGGACAGGGAATTGGACGAGCAGTACTTC. The chain joins TRBV20-1 to TRBJ2-7; 9 bases agree with TRBD1. The CDR3 sequence is 14 residues long. The trim removed 6 bases at V and 5 bases at J, leaving 11 bases unmatched. Germline loops: CDR1 DFQATT, CDR2 SNEGSKA (reference sequence).

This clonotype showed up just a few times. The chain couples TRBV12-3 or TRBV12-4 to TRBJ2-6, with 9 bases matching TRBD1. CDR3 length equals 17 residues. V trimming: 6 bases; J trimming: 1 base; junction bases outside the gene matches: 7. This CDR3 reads CASRPDRGASGANVLTF. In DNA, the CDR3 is TGTGCCAGCAGGCCGGACAGGGGTGCTTCTGGGGCCAACGTCCTGACTTTC.

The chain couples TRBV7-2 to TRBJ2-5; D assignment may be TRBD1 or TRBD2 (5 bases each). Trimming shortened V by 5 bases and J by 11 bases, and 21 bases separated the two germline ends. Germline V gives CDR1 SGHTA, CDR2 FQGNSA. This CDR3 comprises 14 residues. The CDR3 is CASSRDRYMGEQYF. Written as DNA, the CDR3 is TGTGCCAGCAGCAGAGACCGCTATATGGGGGAGCAGTACTTC.

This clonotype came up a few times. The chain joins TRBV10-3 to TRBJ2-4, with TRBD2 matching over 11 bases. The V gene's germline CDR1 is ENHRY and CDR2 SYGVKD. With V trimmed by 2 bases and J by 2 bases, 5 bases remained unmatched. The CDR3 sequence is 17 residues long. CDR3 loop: CAISERASGGTKNIQYF. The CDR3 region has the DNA TGTGCCATCAGTGAGAGGGCTAGCGGGGGGACCAAAAACATTCAGTACTTC.

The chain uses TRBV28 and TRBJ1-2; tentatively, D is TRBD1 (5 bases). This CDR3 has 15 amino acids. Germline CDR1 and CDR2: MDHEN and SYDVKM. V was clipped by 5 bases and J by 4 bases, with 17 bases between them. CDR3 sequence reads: CASSPPTLRGYGYTF. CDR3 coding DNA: TGTGCCAGCAGTCCCCCGACCTTGAGGGGCTATGGCTACACCTTC.

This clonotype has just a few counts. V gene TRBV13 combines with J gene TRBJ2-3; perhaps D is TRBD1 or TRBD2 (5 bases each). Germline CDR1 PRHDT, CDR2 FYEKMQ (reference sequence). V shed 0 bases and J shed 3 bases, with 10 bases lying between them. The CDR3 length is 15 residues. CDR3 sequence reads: CASSLGSEGTDTQYF. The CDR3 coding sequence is TGTGCCAGCAGCTTAGGCTCCGAGGGGACAGATACGCAGTATTTT.

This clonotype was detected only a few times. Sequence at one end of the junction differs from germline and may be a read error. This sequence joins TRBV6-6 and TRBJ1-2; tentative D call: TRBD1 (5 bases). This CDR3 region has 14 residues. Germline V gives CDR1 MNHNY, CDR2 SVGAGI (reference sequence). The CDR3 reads CASSDSGVNYGYTF. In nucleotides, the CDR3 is TGTGCCAGCAGTGACTCGGGGGTTAACTATGGCTACACCTTC.

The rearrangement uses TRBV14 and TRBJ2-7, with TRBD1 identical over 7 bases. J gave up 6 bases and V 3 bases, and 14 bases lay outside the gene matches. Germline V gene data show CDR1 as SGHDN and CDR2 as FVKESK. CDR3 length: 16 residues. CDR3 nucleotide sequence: TGTGCCAGCAGCCACATCGGGACAGTGGGCCGAGTCGAGCAGTACTTC. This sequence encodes CASSHIGTVGRVEQYF.